This T cell receptor beta chain was found in a study of shared clonotypes between healthy human individuals. Background on the study: Per donor, CD8 memory used one plate, CD8 naive used two, CD4 memory used three and CD4 naive used three. Study outcomes and limitations: Sharing across four donors was seen in 4% to 6.5% of naive CD4 clonotypes.

As for this clone: The antigen is not known.

Each subset's genomic DNA was shared equally among a number of immunoSEQ plates. The protocol was immunoSEQ multiplex PCR, while the TCRdb copy is restricted to in-frame clones and leaves out a portion. This table holds about 1.5 million clones, under 99% found once. Germline V lookup: CDR1 LNHDA, CDR2 SQIVND (reference sequence). The CDR3 sequence is 16 residues long. Trimming left V 1 base short and J 2 bases short, with 15 bases between. This chain joins TRBV19 and TRBJ2-7; D unclear. The source of this sequence is a man under 40 in good health. Source material: naive CD4+ T cells sorted from blood. Subset noted: CD45RA+ positively selected. The CDR3 nucleotides are TGTGCCAGTAGTATAGTCGGCGGAAAATATCCCTACGAGCAGTACTTC. This encodes CASSIVGGKYPYEQYF.